This TCR beta chain was captured in a study of chemoradiotherapy in HPV16-positive cancers. Repertoires were generated with immunoSEQ multiplex PCR, while TCRdb's copy carries only in-frame clones and drops some. The sample has approximately 11,000 clones; over 70% are singletons. Germline V gives CDR1 SGHRS, CDR2 YFSETQ. The CDR3 has 15 residues. V lost 0 bases and J lost 1, with 10 bases in between. Study-wide results and limits: Non-HPV-specific T cells did not expand in tumors during treatment, whereas candidate HPV-specific clones and E7-related motifs did. For HPV16-positive patients, expanding HPV-responsive T cells associated with longer recurrence-free survival. Functional assays defining HPV-specific T cells used only a couple of HPV16-positive patients.

Over chemoradiotherapy, repertoires were sampled more than once. As regards this clone: Its antigen remains unknown.

This chain uses TRBV5-1 with TRBJ1-1; D not certain. This clonotype originated in a human donor with HPV-associated anogenital cancer. The specimen was collected from a patient who underwent chemoradiotherapy. CDR3 in amino acids: CASSLEDSGNTEAFF. Written as DNA, the CDR3 is TGCGCCAGCAGCTTGGAGGACTCCGGGAACACTGAAGCTTTCTTT.